A single sample gave rise to the 3 T cell receptor beta chains below, sequenced in a study of blood T cell repertoires in COVID-19. Here immunoSEQ multiplex PCR was the method, and the copy in TCRdb shows in-frame clones only, minus some. Of 200,000 to 300,000 clones in the sample, approximately 80% are singletons; the top ten hold over 8%. The sequenced sample was peripheral blood. The receptor set was obtained from a woman aged 80 or over with acute or convalescent COVID-19.

This chain connects TRBV18 to TRBJ1-2; D uncertain. Germline V gene sequence: CDR1 KGHSH, CDR2 LQKENI. The CDR3 spans 14 residues. V lost 9 bases, J lost 5 bases, and 19 bases lay in between. This CDR3 reads CASSSGRGGYGYTF. The CDR3 DNA follows: TGTGCCAGTTCATCGGGTCGGGGAGGTTATGGCTACACCTTC.

The gene calls are TRBV7-5 and TRBJ2-1; the D segment call TRBD1 is taken from the table without a DNA check. TRBV7-5 represents a pseudogene. CDR3 length equals 18 residues. The CDR3 DNA reads as TGTGCCAGAAGCATGGGCCCGAGACAGGGGGGTTCCTACAATGAGCAGTTCTTC. It encodes CARSMGPRQGGSYNEQFF.

The J gene is TRBJ2-3, the V gene TRBV3-1 (or the pseudogene TRBV3-2); no clear D gene. Germline lookup yields CDR1 LGHDT and CDR2 YNNKEL (reference sequence). V was pared by 3 bases and J by 4 bases, with 8 bases between. This CDR3 is 13 amino acids long. CDR3 sequence: CASSHNSADTQYF. The CDR3, as DNA: TGTGCCAGCAGCCATAATTCGGCAGATACGCAGTATTTT.